Following are 2 T cell receptor beta chains from one sample sequenced in a study of T cells in Graves' hyperthyroidism and ophthalmopathy. Researchers amplified the TCR beta CDR3 regions from RNA transcripts. RT-PCR in the first round (using the HTBI primer set) targeted the TCR CDR3. TCRdb passed the multiplex PCR reads through MiXCR, listing each CDR3 protein once. This sample has hundreds of thousands of distinct CDR3 sequences; roughly 17% occur once, and the top ten carry over 3.5%. Sequencing was performed on blood. Receptors were obtained from a woman aged 25-40 years with Graves' hyperthyroidism.

The chain recombines TRBV5-6 with TRBJ1-1, with a weak D call TRBD1 (6 bases). CDR3 length: 12 residues. The germline gives CDR1 SGHDT, CDR2 YYEEEE. V gave up 0 bases and J gave up 12 bases, with 12 bases separating them. The CDR3 here is CASSLGRGRSFF. The CDR3 DNA follows: TGTGCCAGCAGCTTGGGGAGGGGGAGGTCTTTCTTT.

The chain carries TRBV7-3 and TRBJ2-1; D is uncertain. The CDR3 has 13 amino acids. The V and J ends lost 2 bases and 5 bases respectively, with 7 bases between them. Germline V gives CDR1 SGHTA, CDR2 FQGTGA. The CDR3 sequence: CASSLVTNNEQFF. In nucleotides, the CDR3 is TGTGCCAGCAGCTTAGTGACGAACAATGAGCAGTTCTTC.